This T cell receptor beta chain is from a study of breast tumors, draining lymph nodes, adjacent tissues. Study findings and constraints: Tumor TCR diversity was below lymph nodes but above nontumor tissue. Findings are consistent with lymph node origin and intratumoral expansion of most tumor T cells. Luminal-like breast cancer showed significantly greater tumor-nontumor repertoire similarity than basal-like breast cancer did. Tumor T cell lymph node origin was a supported hypothesis, not proven.

A single record per CDR3 protein comes from TCRdb applying MiXCR to the multiplex PCR reads. The repertoire has around 130,000 distinct CDR3 sequences, around 20% of them found once; the top ten carry roughly 2.4%. The lymph nodes were axillary draining lymph nodes from breast cancer patients. This clonotype was counted once. Its antigen is not identified. A single base separates this from a much larger clone, so it may be a read error. The clonotype originates from a female donor with breast cancer. Some clones in this sample may be carry-over from other donors' samples. The sequencing sample was made of axillary lymph node tissue.

The CDR3 reads CASTFSGQTYEQCF. CDR3 nucleotides: TGTGCCAGCACCTTCTCCGGACAAACCTACGAGCAGTGCTTC. The genes are TRBV6-6 and TRBJ2-7; D might be TRBD1 (5 bases). Germline values: CDR1 MNHNY, CDR2 SVGAGI (reference sequence). This CDR3 has 14 amino acids.